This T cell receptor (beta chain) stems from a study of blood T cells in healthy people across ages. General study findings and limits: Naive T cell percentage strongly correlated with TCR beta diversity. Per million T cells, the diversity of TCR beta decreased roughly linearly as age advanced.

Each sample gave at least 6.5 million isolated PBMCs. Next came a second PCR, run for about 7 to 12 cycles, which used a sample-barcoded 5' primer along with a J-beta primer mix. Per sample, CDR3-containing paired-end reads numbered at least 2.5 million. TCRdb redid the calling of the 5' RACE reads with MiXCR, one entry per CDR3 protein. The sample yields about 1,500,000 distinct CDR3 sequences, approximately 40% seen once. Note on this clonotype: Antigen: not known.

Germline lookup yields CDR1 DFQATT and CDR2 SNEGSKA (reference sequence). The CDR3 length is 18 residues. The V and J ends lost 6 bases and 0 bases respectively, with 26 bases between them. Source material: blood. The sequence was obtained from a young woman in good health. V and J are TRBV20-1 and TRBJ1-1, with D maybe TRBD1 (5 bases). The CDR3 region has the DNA TGCAGTGCCCCTGCAAGATGGGGACCCAAGAACGTGAACACTGAAGCTTTCTTT. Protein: CSAPARWGPKNVNTEAFF.